This TCR beta chain is drawn from a study of cytomegalovirus exposure and HLA in healthy donors. Across the study: In an early release, HLA-typed donors contributed 77 million or so unique TCR sequences.

After removal of 0 bases from V and 6 bases from J, the junction contained 1 base not matched to a gene. The V gene's germline CDR1 is SGHNT and CDR2 YYREEE (reference sequence). The CDR3 is 14 amino acids. Concerning this clone: The antigen remains unidentified.

Study-wide points: Certain indistinguishable V segments, among them TRBV6-2 and TRBV6-3, were excluded. Researchers counted approximately 160 TCR beta chains as cytomegalovirus-associated. As a later analysis showed, a missense DCLRE1C variant was linked to trimming of TCR beta V- and J-genes.

Primers included in the PCR were 60 Vbeta and 13 Jbeta primers. Sequenced by immunoSEQ multiplex PCR; TCRdb stores in-frame clones only, minus some. The table shows around 210,000 clones, with around 83% occurring only once. V gene TRBV5-4 combines with J gene TRBJ2-7, with 12 bases matching TRBD2. This clonotype was sampled from a girl aged 2 to 10 in good health and CMV-seronegative. The source material was PBMCs. CDR3 loop: CASSLETSGSEQYF. The DNA of the CDR3 is TGTGCCAGCAGCTTGGAGACTAGCGGGAGCGAGCAGTACTTC.